Listed here is a single T cell receptor (beta chain). This sample stems from a study of T-cell memory formation after mild COVID-19. 5'RACE, which relied on constant-segment primers, yielded TCR alpha and TCR beta cDNA libraries carrying sample barcodes and UMIs. TCRdb re-analysed the 5' RACE reads in MiXCR, keeping a single row per CDR3 protein. Of some 410,000 distinct CDR3 sequences in the sample, less than 25% are singletons; the top ten hold 13%. The sequenced sample was PBMCs or a T cell subset sorted from them (not recorded which). This clonotype was sampled from an adult woman who had mild COVID-19 (a few samples of this study predate the infection). Cell type and time point are not known.

The CDR3 is CASSQGAYNYGYTF. DNA for the CDR3: TGTGCCAGCAGCCAGGGGGCCTATAACTATGGCTACACCTTC. The chain uses TRBV3-1 and TRBJ1-2, with D maybe TRBD1 (6 bases). In germline, CDR1 is LGHDT, CDR2 YNNKEL (reference sequence). The CDR3 is 14 amino acids. The germline V and J ends were trimmed by 3 bases and 1 base, with 9 bases remaining between them.